A selection of T cell receptor beta chains follows, all from one sample in a study of cytomegalovirus exposure and HLA in healthy donors. Measured with immunoSEQ multiplex PCR; TCRdb has only the in-frame clones, and not every one. The sample yields approximately 44,000 clones, approximately 75% seen once. Source material: PBMCs. Receptors originate from a man under 40 in good health and CMV-seronegative. The CDR3 runs from the conserved cysteine through the conserved F or W. A D gene is named only where the DNA matches it firmly. The listing skips clone size in some rows; elsewhere it reads once, few, many or a size class.

d_call | j_call | v_call | clone_size | cdr3_length | cdr3_nt | cdr3_aa
- | TRBJ2-3 | TRBV19 | - | 14 | TGTGCCAGTAGTCCCAGGGGACACACAGATACGCAGTATTTT | CASSPRGHTDTQYF
- | TRBJ1-1 | TRBV30 | - | 14 | TGTGCCTCCCCCGTCGGAGGGGCGAACACTGAAGCTTTCTTT | CASPVGGANTEAFF
TRBD1 | TRBJ2-7 | TRBV7-2 | - | 15 | TGTGCCAGCAGCCCCCGGACAGGGGGCGCCTACGAGCAGTACTTC | CASSPRTGGAYEQYF
TRBD1 | TRBJ2-7 | TRBV7-2 | - | 15 | TGTGCCAGCAGCTCGGACAGGGGAAGCTCCTACGAGCAGTACTTC | CASSSDRGSSYEQYF
TRBD2 | TRBJ2-2 | TRBV5-1 | - | 15 | TGCGCCAGCAGCTCCTTCGCGGGAGGCATCGGGGAGCTGTTTTTT | CASSSFAGGIGELFF
TRBD1 | TRBJ1-2 | TRBV28 | - | 14 | TGTGCCAGCGGGCGGGGACAGGGGTGGGGTGGCTACACCTTC | CASGRGQGWGGYTF
- | TRBJ2-5 | TRBV27 | - | 13 | TGTGCCAGCAGTTTACACAGACAAGAGACCCAGTACTTC | CASSLHRQETQYF
TRBD1 | TRBJ2-5 | TRBV27 | - | 14 | TGTGCCAGCAGGAGATGGACAGGGGAGGAGACCCAGTACTTC | CASRRWTGEETQYF
- | TRBJ1-1 | TRBV13 | few | 12 | TGTGCCAGCAGCCCAAGACACCATGAAGCTTTCTTT | CASSPRHHEAFF
- | TRBJ2-3 | TRBV7-2 | - | 14 | TGTGCCAGCAGCAACCAGGGCAGCACAGATACGCAGTATTTT | CASSNQGSTDTQYF
- | TRBJ2-1 | TRBV18 | - | 15 | TGTGCCAGCTCACCACGGGAGTCCCACTACAATGAGCAGTTCTTC | CASSPRESHYNEQFF
TRBD2 | TRBJ2-3 | TRBV4-1 | - | 16 | TGCGCCAGCAGCCACCTGGGACTAGCGGACACAGATACGCAGTATTTT | CASSHLGLADTDTQYF
TRBD1 | TRBJ2-2 | TRBV25-1 | - | 13 | TGTGCCAGGACTAAGAGGGGGCGCGGGGAGCTGTTTTTT | CARTKRGRGELFF
- | TRBJ2-3 | TRBV9 | - | 15 | TGTGCCAGCAGCGTAGGCGGATCTAGCACAGATACGCAGTATTTT | CASSVGGSSTDTQYF
TRBD2 | TRBJ2-5 | TRBV19 | - | 17 | TGTGCCAGTAGTACCCGAATTAGCGGGACCGATACGAAGACCCAGTACTTC | CASSTRISGTDTKTQYF
- | TRBJ2-5 | TRBV5-1 | few | 14 | TGCGCCAGCAGCTTAATGCGGGGTCAAGAGACCCAGTACTTC | CASSLMRGQETQYF
- | TRBJ1-1 | TRBV5-1 | - | 14 | TGCGCCAGCAGCTTTGAGGGAATGTACACTGAAGCTTTCTTT | CASSFEGMYTEAFF
- | TRBJ2-1 | TRBV11-2 | - | 11 | TGTGCCAGCAGGAGACAGTACGAGCAGTTCTTC | CASRRQYEQFF
- | TRBJ2-2 | TRBV11-3 | - | 15 | TGTGCCAGCAGCCGCTCGACTGGCATTGGCGGGGAGCTGTTTTTT | CASSRSTGIGGELFF
TRBD2 | TRBJ2-1 | TRBV9 | - | 18 | TGTGCCAGCAGCGTAACGACTAGCGGGAGGTACTCCTACAATGAGCAGTTCTTC | CASSVTTSGRYSYNEQFF
TRBD1 | TRBJ1-1 | TRBV6-5 | - | 15 | TGTGCCAGCAGTAGGACAGGGGCTCGGAACACTGAAGCTTTCTTT | CASSRTGARNTEAFF
TRBD2 | TRBJ2-1 | TRBV14 | - | 14 | TGTGCCAGCAGCCCACTACTAGCGGGAGGCTCGAAGTTCTTC | CASSPLLAGGSKFF
TRBD1 | TRBJ2-7 | TRBV7-2 | - | 15 | TGTGCCAGCAGCTCCGTCGGGACAGGGACCGACGAGCAGTACTTC | CASSSVGTGTDEQYF
- | TRBJ2-2 | TRBV13 | - | 17 | TGTGCCAGCAGCTCCTTAGATCGGCAGGGTAACACCGGGGAGCTGTTTTTT | CASSSLDRQGNTGELFF
- | TRBJ2-1 | TRBV18 | - | 16 | TGTGCCAGCTCACCGAGCGCGCAGAGCTCCTACAATGAGCAGTTCTTC | CASSPSAQSSYNEQFF
- | TRBJ2-7 | TRBV10-2 | - | 14 | TGCGCCAGCAGTGATAGCCTAGTCGTACGCGAGCAGTACTTC | CASSDSLVVREQYF
- | TRBJ2-7 | TRBV5-5 | once | 15 | TGTGCCAGCAGCTCCGGACAGTTATCATCCTACGAGCAGTACTTC | CASSSGQLSSYEQYF
- | TRBJ2-1 | TRBV5-8 | few | 13 | TGTGCCAGCAGCTTGGGAGTGTACAATGAGCAGTTCTTC | CASSLGVYNEQFF
- | TRBJ2-7 | TRBV11-1 | - | 13 | TGTGCCAGCAGCAGGTTGGGAGGATCCGAGCAGTACTTC | CASSRLGGSEQYF
TRBD1 | TRBJ1-2 | TRBV14 | - | 17 | TGTGCCAGCAGCCAACTTGGCGCGGGACAGGGGGCAATTGGCTACACCTTC | CASSQLGAGQGAIGYTF
- | TRBJ2-1 | TRBV10-1 | - | 11 | TGCGCCAGCAGTGAGGGACTCGAGCAGTTCTTC | CASSEGLEQFF
TRBD1 | TRBJ1-3 | TRBV9 | - | 15 | TGTGCCAGCAGCCCTGGGACAGGGTCTGGAAACACCATATATTTT | CASSPGTGSGNTIYF
TRBD2 | TRBJ2-3 | TRBV29-1 | - | 17 | TGCAGCGCCCTAACGGGACTAGCGGGAGGCGAGTGGGATACGCAGTATTTT | CSALTGLAGGEWDTQYF
TRBD2 | TRBJ2-5 | TRBV5-1 | few | 17 | TGCGCCAGCAGCTTAAGACTAGCGGGAGGGCCGGGGGAGACCCAGTACTTC | CASSLRLAGGPGETQYF
TRBD2 | TRBJ2-1 | TRBV4-3 | - | 17 | TGCGCCAGCAGCCAAGATCCCACTAGCGGGAGTATCAATGAGCAGTTCTTC | CASSQDPTSGSINEQFF
TRBD2 | TRBJ2-3 | TRBV27 | - | 16 | TGTGCCAGCAGTTCGGGAGCGGGAGTTTATACAGATACGCAGTATTTT | CASSSGAGVYTDTQYF
TRBD1 | TRBJ2-7 | TRBV28 | - | 14 | TGTGCCAGCAGTACCCGGACAGGGTTCTACGAGCAGTACTTC | CASSTRTGFYEQYF
TRBD1 | TRBJ1-5 | TRBV7-2 | - | 15 | TGTGCCAGCAGCTCGGGACAGGGGCGCAATCAGCCCCAGCATTTT | CASSSGQGRNQPQHF
- | TRBJ2-3 | TRBV19 | - | 15 | TGTGCCAGTACCCCGGGTCCACCGCGGACAGATACGCAGTATTTT | CASTPGPPRTDTQYF
TRBD2 | TRBJ2-3 | TRBV27 | - | 17 | TGTGCCAGCAGTTTATTGCGTCTAGCGGGACTAGGGGATACGCAGTATTTT | CASSLLRLAGLGDTQYF
TRBD2 | TRBJ2-3 | TRBV6-6 | - | 16 | TGTGCCAGCAGGGGACTAGCGGGAGGGGGCACAGATACGCAGTATTTT | CASRGLAGGGTDTQYF
TRBD1 | TRBJ1-4 | TRBV7-2 | - | 15 | TGTGCCAGCAGCCACTGTGACAGGGGGCGAGAAAAACTGTTTTTT | CASSHCDRGREKLFF
TRBD2 | TRBJ2-4 | TRBV6-4 | - | 16 | TGTGCCAGCAGCACCCAGTTGGGGAGGGGCAAAAACATTCAGTACTTC | CASSTQLGRGKNIQYF
TRBD1 | TRBJ1-5 | TRBV19 | few | 15 | TGTGCCAGTACAAAGACAGGGTGGGTGGGTCAGCCCCAGCATTTT | CASTKTGWVGQPQHF
- | TRBJ2-5 | TRBV27 | once | 14 | TGTGCCAGCAGTTTCGGGCAGGGGATGGAGACCCAGTACTTC | CASSFGQGMETQYF
TRBD2 | TRBJ2-7 | TRBV19 | - | 18 | TGTGCCAGTAGTATAGTTAAGGCGGGACTAGCGGGCTCCTACGAGCAGTACTTC | CASSIVKAGLAGSYEQYF
TRBD2 | TRBJ2-2 | TRBV7-3 | - | 17 | TGTGCCAGCAGCCCCGCCGGGGGCGCGGGAGGTACCGGGGAGCTGTTTTTT | CASSPAGGAGGTGELFF
- | TRBJ2-1 | TRBV9 | - | 15 | TGTGCCAGCAGCGCAGCGGACTTGGCCTACAATGAGCAGTTCTTC | CASSAADLAYNEQFF
- | TRBJ1-1 | TRBV7-2 | - | 14 | TGTGCCAGCGGGGCGGGGGCAAGGAACACTGAAGCTTTCTTT | CASGAGARNTEAFF
- | TRBJ2-7 | TRBV6-5 | - | 14 | TGTGCCAGCAGCTCCGGGACGGGGCGGGGAGAGCAGTACTTC | CASSSGTGRGEQYF
TRBD2 | TRBJ2-5 | TRBV6-1 | - | 14 | TGTGCCAGCAACCTAGCGGGAGCAGGAGAGACCCAGTACTTC | CASNLAGAGETQYF